The 9 T cell receptor beta chains given below trace back to one sample, sequenced in a study of shared clonotypes between healthy human individuals. Clones were read by immunoSEQ multiplex PCR, and TCRdb kept only the in-frame ones, dropping some. The data show roughly 2.5 million clones, with 90% to 95% seen just once and 0.11% to 0.15% held by the top ten. The sample was naive CD4+ T cells sorted from blood. The subset: CD45RA+ positively selected. The receptor set was obtained from a man aged 18 to 29 in good health.

The chain joins TRBV5-1 to TRBJ2-7, with 11 nucleotides matching TRBD2. Germline lookup yields CDR1 SGHRS and CDR2 YFSETQ. There are 15 residues in the CDR3. J was trimmed by 6 bases and V by 3 bases; bases with no gene match: 8. The CDR3 is CASSSKTGTSGEQYF. In nucleotides, the CDR3 is TGCGCCAGCAGCTCGAAAACGGGGACTAGCGGCGAGCAGTACTTC. Based on the CDR3 plus reference TRBV5-1 and TRBJ2-7, the full variable domain is KAGVTQTPRYLIKTRGQQVTLSCSPISGHRSVSWYQQTPGQGLQFLFEYFSETQRNKGNFPGRFSGRQFSNSRSEMNVSTLELGDSALYLCASSSKTGTSGEQYFGPGTRLTVT.

The chain is built from TRBV9 and TRBJ2-3; TRBD1 or TRBD2 may be the D gene (5 bases each). Germline values: CDR1 SGDLS, CDR2 YYNGEE. CDR3 length: 16 residues. V lost 3 bases to trimming and J lost 3 bases, with 17 bases between them. CDR3 nucleotide sequence: TGTGCCAGCAGCGCCCGGGACGACCTAGGGACAGATACGCAGTATTTT. Its protein is CASSARDDLGTDTQYF.

The V and J genes are TRBV30 and TRBJ2-3, with D unresolved. The CDR3 has 12 amino acids. V was trimmed by 1 base and J by 4 bases, leaving 6 bases between them. Germline V lookup: CDR1 GTSNPN, CDR2 SVGIG (reference sequence). In nucleotides, the CDR3 is TGTGCCTGGAGTGCCGCGGCAGATACGCAGTATTTT. This gives the protein CAWSAAADTQYF.

The chain is built from TRBV7-9 and TRBJ2-1; TRBD2 agrees at 10 bases. Germline V gene lookup returns CDR1 SEHNR and CDR2 FQNEAQ (reference sequence). CDR3 length: 15 amino acids. V lost 2 bases to trimming and J lost 5 bases; unmatched junction nucleotides: 3. This chain's CDR3 is CASSLHGLADNEQFF. The CDR3 coding sequence is TGTGCCAGCAGCTTACACGGACTAGCGGACAATGAGCAGTTCTTC.

Here the CDR3 reads CATFSPGTGTYEQYF. For the CDR3, the DNA is TGTGCCACCTTTTCCCCCGGGACAGGAACCTACGAGCAGTACTTC. V gene TRBV28 combines with J gene TRBJ2-7; 8 bases are a match to TRBD1. Germline loops: CDR1 MDHEN, CDR2 SYDVKM. J was trimmed by 2 bases and V by 10 bases; bases with no gene match: 13. The CDR3 loop spans 15 amino acids. Based on the CDR3 plus reference TRBV28 and TRBJ2-7, the full variable domain is DVKVTQSSRYLVKRTGEKVFLECVQDMDHENMFWYRQDPGLGLRLIYFSYDVKMKEKGDIPEGYSVSREKKERFSLILESASTNQTSMYLCATFSPGTGTYEQYFGPGTRLTVT.

V gene TRBV7-2 combines with J gene TRBJ1-5; D uncertain. This CDR3 region has 14 residues. Germline values: CDR1 SGHTA, CDR2 FQGNSA. Trimming took off 3 bases at V and 7 bases at J, with 13 bases between the two ends. CDR3 region: CASSFFLGGQPQHF. Written as DNA, the CDR3 is TGTGCCAGCAGCTTTTTTTTAGGTGGCCAGCCCCAGCATTTT.

This clone was seen once. V is TRBV6-5 and J is TRBJ2-7; D gene uncertain. This CDR3 region has 15 residues. V shed 5 bases and J shed 2 bases, with 16 bases lying between them. CDR1 and CDR2 from the germline V gene are MNHEY and SVGAGI. The CDR3 loop reads CASSTRRVAPYEQYF. The CDR3, as DNA: TGTGCCAGCAGTACCCGACGAGTGGCCCCCTACGAGCAGTACTTC.

The rearrangement joins TRBV5-6 to TRBJ1-1; possibly TRBD1 for D (5 bases). Trimming took off 4 bases at V and 0 bases at J, with 10 bases between the two ends. The germline gives CDR1 SGHDT, CDR2 YYEEEE. The CDR3 runs 14 residues. The CDR3 here is CASSPDTMNTEAFF. The DNA of the CDR3 is TGTGCCAGCAGCCCGGACACGATGAACACTGAAGCTTTCTTT.

This chain joins TRBV6-1 and TRBJ1-2; D not resolved. Trimming shortened V by 8 bases and J by 4 bases, and 17 bases separated the two germline ends. Germline V lookup: CDR1 MNHNS, CDR2 SASEGT. This CDR3 contains 14 residues. CDR3 coding DNA: TGTGCCAGCCTCGTCCGTGGGGTCGGCTATGGCTACACCTTC. Translation: CASLVRGVGYGYTF.